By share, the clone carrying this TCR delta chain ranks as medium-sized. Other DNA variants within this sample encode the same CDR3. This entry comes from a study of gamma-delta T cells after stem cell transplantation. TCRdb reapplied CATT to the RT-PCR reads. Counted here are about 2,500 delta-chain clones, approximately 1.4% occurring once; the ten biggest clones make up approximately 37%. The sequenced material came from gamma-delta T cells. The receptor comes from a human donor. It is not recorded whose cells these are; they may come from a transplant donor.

The CDR3 protein is CACDTLLGGHTDKLIF. DNA of the CDR3: TGTGCCTGTGACACCCTACTAGGGGGACACACCGATAAACTCATCTTT. This chain joins TRDV2 and TRDJ1; D possibly corresponds to TRDD3 (6 bases). Germline CDR1 is GEAIGNYY and CDR2 is EKD. This CDR3 is 16 amino acids long. Trimming took 0 bases from V and 0 from J, leaving 13 bases between them.